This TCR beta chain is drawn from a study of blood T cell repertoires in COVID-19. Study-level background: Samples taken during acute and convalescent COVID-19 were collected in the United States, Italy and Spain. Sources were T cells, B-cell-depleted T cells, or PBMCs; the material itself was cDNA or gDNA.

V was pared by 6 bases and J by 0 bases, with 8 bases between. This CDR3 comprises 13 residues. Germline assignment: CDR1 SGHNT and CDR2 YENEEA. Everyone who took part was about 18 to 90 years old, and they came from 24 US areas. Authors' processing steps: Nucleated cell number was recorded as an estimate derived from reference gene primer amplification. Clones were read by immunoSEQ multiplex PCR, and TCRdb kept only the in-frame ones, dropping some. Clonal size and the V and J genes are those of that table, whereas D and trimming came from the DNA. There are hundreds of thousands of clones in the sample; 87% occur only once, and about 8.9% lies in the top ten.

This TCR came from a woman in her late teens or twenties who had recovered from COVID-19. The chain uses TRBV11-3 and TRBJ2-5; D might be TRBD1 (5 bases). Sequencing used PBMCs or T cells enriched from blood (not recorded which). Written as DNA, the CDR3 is TGTGCCAGCAGTGACAGAAACCAAGAGACCCAGTACTTC. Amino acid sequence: CASSDRNQETQYF.